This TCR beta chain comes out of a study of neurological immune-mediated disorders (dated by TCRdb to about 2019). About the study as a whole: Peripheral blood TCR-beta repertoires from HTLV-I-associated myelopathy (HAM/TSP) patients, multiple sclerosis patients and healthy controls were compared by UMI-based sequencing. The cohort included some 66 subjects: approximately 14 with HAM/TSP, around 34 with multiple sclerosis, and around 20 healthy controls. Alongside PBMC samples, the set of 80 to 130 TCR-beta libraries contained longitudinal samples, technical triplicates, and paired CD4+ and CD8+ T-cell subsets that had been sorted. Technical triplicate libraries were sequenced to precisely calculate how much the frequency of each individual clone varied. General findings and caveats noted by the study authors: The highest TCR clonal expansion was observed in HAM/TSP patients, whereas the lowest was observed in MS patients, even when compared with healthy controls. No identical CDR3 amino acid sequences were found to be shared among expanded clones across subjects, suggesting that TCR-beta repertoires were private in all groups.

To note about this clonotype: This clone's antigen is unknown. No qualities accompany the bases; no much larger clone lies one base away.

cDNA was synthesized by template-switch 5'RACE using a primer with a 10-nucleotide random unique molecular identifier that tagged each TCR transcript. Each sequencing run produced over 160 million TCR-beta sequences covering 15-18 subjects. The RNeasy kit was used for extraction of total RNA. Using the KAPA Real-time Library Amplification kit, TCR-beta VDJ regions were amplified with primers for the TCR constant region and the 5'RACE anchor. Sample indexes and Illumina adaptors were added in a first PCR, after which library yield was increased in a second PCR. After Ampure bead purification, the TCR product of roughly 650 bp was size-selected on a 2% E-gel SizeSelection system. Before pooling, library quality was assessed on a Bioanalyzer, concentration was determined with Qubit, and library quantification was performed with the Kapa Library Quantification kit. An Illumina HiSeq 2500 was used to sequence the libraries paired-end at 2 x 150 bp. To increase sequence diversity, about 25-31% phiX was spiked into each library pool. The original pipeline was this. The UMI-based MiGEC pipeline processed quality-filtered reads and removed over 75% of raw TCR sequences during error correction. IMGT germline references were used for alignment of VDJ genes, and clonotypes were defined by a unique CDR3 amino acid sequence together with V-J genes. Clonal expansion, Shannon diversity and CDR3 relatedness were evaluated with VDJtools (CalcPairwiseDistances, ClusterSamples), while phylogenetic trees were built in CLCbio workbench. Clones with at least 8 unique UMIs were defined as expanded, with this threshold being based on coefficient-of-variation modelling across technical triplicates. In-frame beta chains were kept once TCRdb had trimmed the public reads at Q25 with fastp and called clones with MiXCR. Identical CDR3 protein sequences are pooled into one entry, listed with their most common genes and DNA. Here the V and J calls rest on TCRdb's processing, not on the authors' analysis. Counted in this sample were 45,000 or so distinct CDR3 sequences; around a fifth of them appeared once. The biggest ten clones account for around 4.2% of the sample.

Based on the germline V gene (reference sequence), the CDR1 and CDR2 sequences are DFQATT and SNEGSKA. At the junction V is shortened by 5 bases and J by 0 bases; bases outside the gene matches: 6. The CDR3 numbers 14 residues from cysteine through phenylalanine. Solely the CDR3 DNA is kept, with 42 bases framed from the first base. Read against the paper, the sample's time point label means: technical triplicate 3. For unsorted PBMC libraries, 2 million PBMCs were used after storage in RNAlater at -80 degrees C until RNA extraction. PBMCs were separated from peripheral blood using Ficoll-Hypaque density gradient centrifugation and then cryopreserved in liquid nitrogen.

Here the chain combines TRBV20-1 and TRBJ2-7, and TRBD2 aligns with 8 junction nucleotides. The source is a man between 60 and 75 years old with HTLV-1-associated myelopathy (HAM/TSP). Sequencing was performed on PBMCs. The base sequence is TGCAGTGCTGACCTTAGCGGGAACTCCTACGAGCAGTACTTC. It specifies CSADLSGNSYEQYF.